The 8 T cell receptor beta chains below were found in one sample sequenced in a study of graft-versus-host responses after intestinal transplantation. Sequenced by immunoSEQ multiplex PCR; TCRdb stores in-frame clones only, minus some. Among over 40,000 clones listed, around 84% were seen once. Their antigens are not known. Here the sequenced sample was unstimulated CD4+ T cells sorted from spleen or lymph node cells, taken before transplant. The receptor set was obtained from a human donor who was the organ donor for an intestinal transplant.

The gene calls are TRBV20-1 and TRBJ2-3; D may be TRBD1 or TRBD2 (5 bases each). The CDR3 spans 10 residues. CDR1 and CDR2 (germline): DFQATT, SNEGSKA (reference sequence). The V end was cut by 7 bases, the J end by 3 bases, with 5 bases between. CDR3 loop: CSGGTDTQYF. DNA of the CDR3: TGCAGTGGGGGGACAGATACGCAGTATTTT.

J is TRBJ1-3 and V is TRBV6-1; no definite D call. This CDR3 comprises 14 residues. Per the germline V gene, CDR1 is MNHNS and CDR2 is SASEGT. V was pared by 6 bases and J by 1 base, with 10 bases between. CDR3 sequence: CASRRTVSGNTIYF. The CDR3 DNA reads TGTGCCAGCAGACGCACAGTGTCTGGAAACACCATATATTTT.

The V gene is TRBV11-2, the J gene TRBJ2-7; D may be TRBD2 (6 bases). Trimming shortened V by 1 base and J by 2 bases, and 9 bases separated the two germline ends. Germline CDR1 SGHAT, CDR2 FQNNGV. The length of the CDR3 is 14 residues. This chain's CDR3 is CASSLGRGAYEQYF. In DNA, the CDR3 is TGTGCCAGCAGCTTAGGGCGCGGGGCCTACGAGCAGTACTTC.

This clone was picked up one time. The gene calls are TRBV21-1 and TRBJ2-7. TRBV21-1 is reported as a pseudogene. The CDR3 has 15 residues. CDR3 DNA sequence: TGTGCCAGCACTTTGGGGACGGCTAGCTCCTACGAGCAGTACTTC. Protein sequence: CASTLGTASSYEQYF.

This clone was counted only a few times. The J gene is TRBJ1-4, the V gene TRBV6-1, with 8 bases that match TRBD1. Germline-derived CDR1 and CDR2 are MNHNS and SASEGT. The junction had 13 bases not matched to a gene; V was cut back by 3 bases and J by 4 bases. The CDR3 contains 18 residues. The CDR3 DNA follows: TGTGCCAGCAGTGATTTTCCGGGATGGGGACAGGTTAATGAAAAACTGTTTTTT. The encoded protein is CASSDFPGWGQVNEKLFF.

CDR3 amino acids: CAWTLGARETQYF. CDR3 DNA: TGTGCCTGGACTCTGGGGGCGCGGGAGACCCAGTACTTC. The chain uses TRBV30 and TRBJ2-5, with D possibly being TRBD1 (6 bases). The ends were cut back, 4 bases at V and 5 bases at J, with 14 bases in the middle. The CDR3 length is 13 residues. The germline CDR1 and CDR2 sequences are GTSNPN and SVGIG (reference sequence).

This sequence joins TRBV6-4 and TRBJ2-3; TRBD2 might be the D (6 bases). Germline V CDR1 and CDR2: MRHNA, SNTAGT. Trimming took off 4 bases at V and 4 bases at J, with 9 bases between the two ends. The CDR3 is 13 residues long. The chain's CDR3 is CASSGDSADTQYF. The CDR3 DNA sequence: TGTGCCAGCAGTGGGGACTCGGCAGATACGCAGTATTTT.

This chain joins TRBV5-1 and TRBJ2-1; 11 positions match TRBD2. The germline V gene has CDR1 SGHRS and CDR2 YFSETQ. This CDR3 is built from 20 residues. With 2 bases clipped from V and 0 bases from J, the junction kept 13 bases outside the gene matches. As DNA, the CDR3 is TGCGCCAGCAGCTTTAATAGGGCTAGCGGGAGGACCAGCTCCTACAATGAGCAGTTCTTC. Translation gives CASSFNRASGRTSSYNEQFF.